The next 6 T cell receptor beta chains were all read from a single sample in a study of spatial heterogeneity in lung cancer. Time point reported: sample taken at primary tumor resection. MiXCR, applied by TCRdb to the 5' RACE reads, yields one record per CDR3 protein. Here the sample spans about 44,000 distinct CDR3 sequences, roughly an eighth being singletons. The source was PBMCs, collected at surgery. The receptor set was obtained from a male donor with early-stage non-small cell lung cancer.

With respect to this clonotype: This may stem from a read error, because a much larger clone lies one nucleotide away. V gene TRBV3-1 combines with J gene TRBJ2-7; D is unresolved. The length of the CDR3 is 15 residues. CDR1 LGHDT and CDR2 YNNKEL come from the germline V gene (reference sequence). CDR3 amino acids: CTSSQEFLVSGEQYF. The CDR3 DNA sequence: TGTACCAGCAGCCAAGAATTTTTGGTATCGGGCGAGCAGTACTTC.

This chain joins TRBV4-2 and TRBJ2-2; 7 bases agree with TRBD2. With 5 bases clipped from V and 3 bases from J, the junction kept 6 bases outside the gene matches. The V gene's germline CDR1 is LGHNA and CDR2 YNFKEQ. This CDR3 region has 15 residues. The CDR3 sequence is CASSGTSGDTGELFF. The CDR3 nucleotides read TGTGCCAGCAGCGGGACGAGCGGGGACACCGGGGAGCTGTTTTTT.

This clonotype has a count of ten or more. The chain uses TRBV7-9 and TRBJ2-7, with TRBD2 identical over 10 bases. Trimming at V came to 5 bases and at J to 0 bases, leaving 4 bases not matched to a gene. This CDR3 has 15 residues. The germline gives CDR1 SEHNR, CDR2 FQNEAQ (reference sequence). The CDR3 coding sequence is TGTGCCAGCAGCCCTTTAGCGGGGGGCTCCTACGAGCAGTACTTC. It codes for CASSPLAGGSYEQYF. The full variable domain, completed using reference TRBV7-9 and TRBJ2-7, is DTGVSQNPRHKITKRGQNVTFRCDPISEHNRLYWYRQTLGQGPEFLTYFQNEAQLEKSRLLSDRFSAERPKGSFSTLEIQRTEQGDSAMYLCASSPLAGGSYEQYFGPGTRLTVT.

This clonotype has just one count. The CDR3 sequence is CASSREINEQFF. The CDR3 DNA reads TGTGCCAGCAGCCGAGAGATAAATGAGCAGTTCTTC. The V and J genes are TRBV11-2 and TRBJ2-1; no firm D call. Per germline, CDR1 SGHAT and CDR2 FQNNGV. V dropped 5 bases and J dropped 7 bases, with 9 bases sitting between them. The CDR3 loop spans 12 amino acids.

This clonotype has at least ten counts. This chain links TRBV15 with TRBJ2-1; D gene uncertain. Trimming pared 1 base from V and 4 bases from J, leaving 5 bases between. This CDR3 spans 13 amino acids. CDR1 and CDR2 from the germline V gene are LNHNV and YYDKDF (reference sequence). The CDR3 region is CATSRVAYNEQFF. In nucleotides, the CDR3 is TGTGCCACCAGCAGAGTCGCTTACAATGAGCAGTTCTTC.

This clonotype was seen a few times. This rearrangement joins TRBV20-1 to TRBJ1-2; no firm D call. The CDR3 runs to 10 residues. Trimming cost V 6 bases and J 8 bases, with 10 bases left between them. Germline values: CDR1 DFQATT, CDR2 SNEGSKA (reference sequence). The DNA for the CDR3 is TGCAGTGCGGCCCTTGGGGGCTACACCTTC. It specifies CSAALGGYTF.